Listed below are T cell receptor beta chains from one sample, sequenced in a study of tumor-infiltrating lymphocytes in primary liver carcinoma. TCRdb processed the multiplex PCR reads anew with MiXCR; each CDR3 protein has one entry. This sample has 100,000 or so distinct CDR3 sequences, with around two thirds found just once. Material for sequencing was liver tumor tissue from sampling region 5. These receptors all stem from a woman aged 55-69 years with primary liver carcinoma and hepatitis B virus infection. The conserved cysteine and the conserved F or W are not part of the CDR3 here.

CDR3aa: ASSPPGGARTTAAS
v_gene: TRBV11-2

CDR3aa: ASSTGPGKNIQY
v_gene: TRBV7-9

CDR3aa: SVEGGTEHQETQY
v_gene: TRBV29-1

CDR3aa: VSSQDDQRVNEQF
v_gene: TRBV4-2

CDR3aa: ASNLEMSSEAF
v_gene: TRBV11-2

CDR3aa: VSSRAAGGEQY
v_gene: TRBV5-4

CDR3aa: ASSYSIAGFYELY
v_gene: TRBV6-5

CDR3aa: ASNLTGQGALETQY
v_gene: TRBV5-6

CDR3aa: ASSPREGWGEQY
v_gene: TRBV11-2

CDR3aa: VSMTVFGYGYT
v_gene: TRBV2

CDR3aa: ASSSWAVPNEKLF
v_gene: TRBV7-9

CDR3aa: ANGYGAGNQPQH
v_gene: TRBV6-5

CDR3aa: ASNTLAGRGETHF
v_gene: TRBV12-3/TRBV12-4

CDR3aa: ANSLNPLGQSYEQY
v_gene: TRBV11-1

CDR3aa: ASSTIGTSAYEQY
v_gene: TRBV5-1

CDR3aa: ASSKGFGTGNTEAF
v_gene: TRBV25-1

CDR3aa: ASSQEASGRGYRYT
v_gene: TRBV4-2

CDR3aa: ASSTSYNEQV
v_gene: TRBV28

CDR3aa: TSRVVTGNQGTQY
v_gene: TRBV6-5

CDR3aa: ASSGSGAETQY
v_gene: TRBV11-2

CDR3aa: ASRGQGNYEQY
v_gene: TRBV5-1

CDR3aa: ASSMYSQRADNEQF
v_gene: TRBV19

CDR3aa: ASSVTGTGLDTQY
v_gene: TRBV5-1

CDR3aa: ACSPGQGGYGYT
v_gene: TRBV4-1

CDR3aa: ASSWNAGRGGRYEQY
v_gene: TRBV11-2

CDR3aa: ASSPEGLQETQY
v_gene: TRBV11-3

CDR3aa: SARKSGANVLT
v_gene: TRBV29-1

CDR3aa: ASSLDWISLAGPYEKN
v_gene: TRBV11-2

CDR3aa: ASSFSQGGDGHT
v_gene: TRBV11-2

CDR3aa: TSAYRQGVNTEAF
v_gene: TRBV6-5

CDR3aa: ASSRTAYEQY
v_gene: TRBV14

CDR3aa: ASSLYTYNEQF
v_gene: TRBV11-1

CDR3aa: ASSLARGTGGEQY
v_gene: TRBV28

CDR3aa: TSSEREGGTDTQY
v_gene: TRBV28

CDR3aa: VSTNSGWNTGKLF
v_gene: TRBV12-5

CDR3aa: ASSYGGPEDTQY
v_gene: TRBV6-6

CDR3aa: TSSLRVPTSGRTTDTQY
v_gene: TRBV11-1

CDR3aa: TNNSGPTGGELF
v_gene: TRBV11-2

CDR3aa: ASTVGGREHEQY
v_gene: TRBV11-3

CDR3aa: SVEDQGDRGLQGYT
v_gene: TRBV29-1

CDR3aa: ASSQKPGQGHEQY
v_gene: TRBV4-1

CDR3aa: ASSPQTGANYGYT
v_gene: TRBV9

CDR3aa: ASSLNTAWGIQY
v_gene: TRBV5-6

CDR3aa: ASSQGQGGKYNEQF
v_gene: TRBV4-1

CDR3aa: ANSLRAGAARTDTQY
v_gene: TRBV28

CDR3aa: ASDLAGLGQETQY
v_gene: TRBV11-2

CDR3aa: ASSPRARPSYNEQF
v_gene: TRBV11-3

CDR3aa: ASSPAPAMVVSNVLT
v_gene: TRBV5-5

CDR3aa: SVVRDGDTQY
v_gene: TRBV29-1

CDR3aa: ASTPGLAREQY
v_gene: TRBV11-2

CDR3aa: ASRLERQSFYEQY
v_gene: TRBV5-1

CDR3aa: ASSEVASGSYEQY
v_gene: TRBV6-1

CDR3aa: ASSSGVPGELF
v_gene: TRBV6-2/TRBV6-3